Listed here are 30 T cell receptor beta chains from one sample, sequenced in a study of PD-L1 blockade in urothelial cancer. The method was immunoSEQ multiplex PCR; TCRdb's version includes in-frame clones alone and lacks a portion of them. The table shows around 120,000 clones, with 70% to 85% occurring only once. Sequenced material: PBMCs, taken around atezolizumab (anti-PD-L1) treatment. Every receptor here comes from a man aged 45-65 years with urothelial cancer.

This chain uses TRBV4-1 with TRBJ2-7; 8 nucleotides align to TRBD1. The junction had 4 bases not matched to a gene; V was cut back by 0 bases and J by 0 bases. Germline lookup yields CDR1 MGHRA and CDR2 YSYEKL. There are 16 residues in the CDR3. CDR3: CASSQERQGTSYEQYF. In DNA form, the CDR3 reads TGCGCCAGCAGCCAAGAGCGACAGGGGACCTCCTACGAGCAGTACTTC.

The rearrangement joins TRBV28 to TRBJ1-1, with a weak D call TRBD1 (6 bases). From germline, CDR1 is MDHEN and CDR2 SYDVKM. V lost 8 bases, J lost 6 bases, and 19 bases lay in between. The CDR3 runs 14 residues. CDR3 DNA: TGTGCCAGCGGCCGAGGGGGGAGGGGCGCTGAAGCTTTCTTT. As protein: CASGRGGRGAEAFF.

This clone was seen only a few times. The chain links TRBV9 to TRBJ1-1; 8 bases line up with TRBD1. Losses at the gene ends were 0 bases for V and 3 bases for J; bases not matched to a gene: 4. This CDR3 has 15 residues. Germline CDR1 is SGDLS and CDR2 is YYNGEE. The CDR3 reads CASSVDGGQDTEAFF. The CDR3 DNA is TGTGCCAGCAGCGTAGATGGGGGACAGGACACTGAAGCTTTCTTT. The variable domain in full, completed from reference TRBV9 and TRBJ1-1, reads DSGVTQTPKHLITATGQRVTLRCSPRSGDLSVYWYQQSLDQGLQFLIQYYNGEERAKGNILERFSAQQFPDLHSELNLSSLELGDSALYFCASSVDGGQDTEAFFGQGTRLTVV.

V gene TRBV5-1 combines with J gene TRBJ1-1, with D unresolved. The CDR3 is made up of 14 amino acids. Trimming took 4 bases from V and 0 from J, leaving 10 bases between them. CDR1 is SGHRS, CDR2 YFSETQ, per germline. The CDR3 DNA is TGCGCCAGCAGCCCGGACGGGGTGAACACTGAAGCTTTCTTT. This translates into CASSPDGVNTEAFF. Complete variable domain (other parts from reference TRBV5-1 and TRBJ1-1): KAGVTQTPRYLIKTRGQQVTLSCSPISGHRSVSWYQQTPGQGLQFLFEYFSETQRNKGNFPGRFSGRQFSNSRSEMNVSTLELGDSALYLCASSPDGVNTEAFFGQGTRLTVV.

Only one count was recorded for this clone. The rearrangement links TRBV10-3 to TRBJ1-5; D gene unclear. Germline lookup yields CDR1 ENHRY and CDR2 SYGVKD. Trimming shortened V by 6 bases and J by 0 bases, and 9 bases separated the two germline ends. This CDR3 comprises 14 residues. CDR3 sequence reads: CAISRENSNQPQHF. Here the CDR3 DNA reads TGTGCCATCAGCCGGGAGAATAGCAATCAGCCCCAGCATTTT.

The rearrangement uses TRBV6-1 and TRBJ2-1, with 7 nucleotides matching TRBD1. Germline V gene lookup returns CDR1 MNHNS and CDR2 SASEGT. V gave up 1 base and J gave up 8 bases; unmatched junction bases: 8. The CDR3 loop spans 15 amino acids. The CDR3 here is CASSEVGGAFHEQFF. The CDR3 coding sequence is TGTGCCAGCAGTGAAGTAGGGGGCGCCTTTCATGAGCAGTTCTTC.

The genes are TRBV21-1 and TRBJ1-4; the table's D gene call, TRBD1, was not cross checked with the DNA. TRBV21-1 is a listed pseudogene. The CDR3 length is 15 residues. The CDR3 region is CASSLWQGSGEKLFF. CDR3 DNA sequence: TGTGCCAGCAGCTTGTGGCAGGGGAGTGGTGAAAAACTGTTTTTT.

The V and J genes are TRBV2 and TRBJ2-7; 10 positions agree with TRBD2. The CDR3 is 17 residues long. Germline CDR1 and CDR2: SNHLY and FYNNEI. V dropped 2 bases and J dropped 4; count of bases not matched to a gene: 11. Here the CDR3 DNA reads TGTGCCAGCAGTGAATTAGGGCTAGCGGGAGTAGGATACGAGCAGTACTTC. Protein product: CASSELGLAGVGYEQYF.

The gene calls are TRBV28 and TRBJ2-7, with a possible D match to TRBD2 (5 bases). The CDR3 has 13 amino acids. Trimming removed 2 bases at V and 7 bases at J, with 12 bases between. Germline V CDR1 and CDR2: MDHEN, SYDVKM. The CDR3 is CASSLNRGWEQYF. The CDR3 nucleotides read TGTGCCAGCAGTTTAAACAGAGGGTGGGAGCAGTACTTC.

The rearrangement links TRBV4-1 to TRBJ2-1; no clear D. Germline V lookup: CDR1 MGHRA, CDR2 YSYEKL. Trimming stripped 0 bases from V and 6 bases from J, with 9 bases between. The CDR3 sequence is 14 residues long. CDR3 in DNA: TGCGCCAGCAGCCAAGATGCCCCCAGCAATGAGCAGTTCTTC. It yields the protein CASSQDAPSNEQFF.

This clone came up once. The chain combines TRBV2 with TRBJ2-3, with a tentative D call TRBD1 (5 bases). CDR3 length equals 14 residues. Germline CDR1 is SNHLY and CDR2 is FYNNEI. V was pared by 7 bases and J by 0 bases, with 11 bases between. The CDR3 sequence: CASTQGASTDTQYF. The DNA for the CDR3 is TGTGCCAGCACACAAGGGGCCAGCACAGATACGCAGTATTTT.

The rearrangement joins TRBV2 to TRBJ2-5; TRBD2 might be the D (5 bases). TRBJ2-7 matches the DNA end more closely, so the J call is doubtful. The CDR3 has 12 amino acids. Germline V gives CDR1 SNHLY, CDR2 FYNNEI. CDR3 DNA sequence: TGTGCCAGCAGTCCGGAGGCGTACGAGCAGTACTTC. Protein: CASSPEAYEQYF.

In nucleotides, the CDR3 is TGTGCCAGTAGTAGCGTAGGGGGCTACGCAGATACGCAGTATTTT. It is translated as CASSSVGGYADTQYF. The chain links TRBV19 to TRBJ2-3, with TRBD1 identical over 7 bases. Looked up from germline, CDR1 is LNHDA and CDR2 is SQIVND (reference sequence). Trimming at V came to 4 bases and at J to 4 bases, leaving 8 bases not matched to a gene. This CDR3 spans 15 amino acids.

The V call is TRBV4-2, the J call TRBJ2-3; 14 positions match TRBD2. This CDR3 region has 16 residues. Per germline, CDR1 LGHNA and CDR2 YNFKEQ. With V trimmed by 5 bases and J by 4 bases, 5 bases remained unmatched. CDR3 residues: CASSWGTSGSADTQYF. The CDR3 DNA is TGTGCCAGCAGCTGGGGGACTAGCGGGAGTGCAGATACGCAGTATTTT.

The chain is built from TRBV11-2 and TRBJ1-4, with D hard to call. V was cut by 0 bases and J by 0 bases, with 5 bases left in between. This CDR3 comprises 15 residues. The germline CDR1 and CDR2 sequences are SGHAT and FQNNGV. CDR3 in DNA: TGTGCCAGCAGCTTAGATCTAGCAACTAATGAAAAACTGTTTTTT. This gives the protein CASSLDLATNEKLFF.

The chain links TRBV14 to TRBJ1-3; D is unresolved. Trimming cost V 0 bases and J 3 bases, with 9 bases left between them. The CDR3 runs to 15 residues. Germline V CDR1 and CDR2: SGHDN, FVKESK. The CDR3 coding sequence is TGTGCCAGCAGCCAAGATCGGGTGGGTGGAAACACCATATATTTT. Its translation: CASSQDRVGGNTIYF.

V gene TRBV7-3 combines with J gene TRBJ2-1; 10 positions match TRBD2. Trimming cost V 5 bases and J 3 bases; bases outside gene matches: 4. The CDR3 is made up of 15 amino acids. CDR1 and CDR2 (germline): SGHTA, FQGTGA. The CDR3 region is CASSTSGRVYNEQFF. The CDR3, as DNA: TGTGCCAGCAGCACCAGCGGGAGGGTCTACAATGAGCAGTTCTTC.

As regards this clone: One end of the junction varies from germline; a read error may be responsible. This chain links TRBV20-1 with TRBJ2-7; D may be TRBD1 (5 bases). The CDR3 contains 10 residues. Germline-derived CDR1 and CDR2 are DFQATT and SNEGSKA (reference sequence). CDR3 sequence (DNA): TGCAGTGCTAGGGGGCAGGTCGCAAACTTC. Residues: CSARGQVANF.

The chain employs TRBV9 and TRBJ1-3, with D tentatively TRBD1 (5 bases). Germline values: CDR1 SGDLS, CDR2 YYNGEE. The V end lost 0 bases, the J end lost 0 bases, and 16 bases lay between the germline ends. There are 18 residues in the CDR3. The CDR3 protein is CASSVAYPGTVSGNTIYF. The CDR3 region has the DNA TGTGCCAGCAGCGTAGCATATCCCGGGACTGTCTCTGGAAACACCATATATTTT.

In DNA form, the CDR3 reads TGTGCCAGTAGTATTGCCCCAGGCACGAATTCACCCCTCCACTTT. Its protein is CASSIAPGTNSPLHF. This chain joins TRBV19 and TRBJ1-6; unclear D gene. The CDR3 length is 15 residues. V lost 3 bases and J 7 bases, leaving 13 bases between the germline ends. Germline-derived CDR1 and CDR2 are LNHDA and SQIVND (reference sequence).

The genes are TRBV10-2 and TRBJ1-1; the D is unclear. Germline loops: CDR1 WSHSY, CDR2 SAAADI. Trimming took 0 bases from V and 11 from J, leaving 16 bases between them. This CDR3 has 14 amino acids. The CDR3 DNA sequence: TGCGCCAGCAGTGAGTCGACTCGGGTCTTGAGGGCTTTCTTT. Its protein is CASSESTRVLRAFF.

This clone was seen just once. The J gene is TRBJ2-7, the V gene TRBV11-1; 12 bases align to TRBD2. CDR1 is SGHAT, CDR2 FQDESV, per germline (reference sequence). The CDR3 loop spans 16 amino acids. J lost 6 bases, V lost 1 base, and 7 bases had no gene match. This chain's CDR3 is CASSLGLAGEHREQYF. The CDR3 DNA follows: TGTGCCAGCAGCTTAGGACTAGCGGGAGAGCACCGCGAGCAGTACTTC.

This CDR3 reads CASSLGGRDTDTQYF. The DNA for the CDR3 is TGTGCCAGCAGCTTAGGTGGGAGAGACACAGATACGCAGTATTTT. This chain uses TRBV11-3 with TRBJ2-3, with D possibly matching TRBD2 (5 bases). Between the trimmed V and J ends, which lost 1 base and 2 bases, there was a span of 10 bases. From germline, CDR1 is SGHNT and CDR2 YENEEA. CDR3 length equals 15 residues.

This clone was seen only once. This chain joins TRBV19 and TRBJ2-3; TRBD2 agrees at 9 bases. The CDR3 sequence is 14 residues long. V dropped 4 bases and J dropped 3; count of bases not matched to a gene: 2. CDR1 and CDR2 (germline): LNHDA, SQIVND (reference sequence). The CDR3 loop reads CASSKAGGTDTQYF. The CDR3 coding sequence is TGTGCCAGTAGTAAGGCGGGAGGGACAGATACGCAGTATTTT.

In DNA, the CDR3 is TGCGCCAGCAGTAATCCTCAGGGGGCCGCCGGGGCCAACGTCCTGACTTTC. Translating gives CASSNPQGAAGANVLTF. The rearrangement joins TRBV10-1 to TRBJ2-6; 8 positions match TRBD1. The germline V gene encodes CDR1 WNHNN and CDR2 SYGVQD (reference sequence). The V segment lost 5 bases and the J segment 4 bases; nucleotides outside the gene matches: 10. There are 17 residues in the CDR3.

V is TRBV5-4 and J is TRBJ2-7; 11 bases fit TRBD1. The ends lost 4 bases at V and 2 bases at J; junction bases unmatched: 8. Per the germline V gene, CDR1 is SGHNT and CDR2 is YYREEE (reference sequence). The CDR3 extends over 16 amino acids. The CDR3: CASSPGGGQGAYEQYF. The CDR3 DNA is TGTGCCAGCAGCCCGGGGGGGGGACAGGGGGCCTACGAGCAGTACTTC.

Details on this clone: One end of the junction varies from germline; a read error may be responsible. This chain connects TRBV6-1 to TRBJ2-7, with 14 bases matching TRBD2. CDR1 is MNHNS and CDR2 is SASEGT in the germline V gene. This CDR3 contains 17 residues. The DNA for the CDR3 is TGTGCCAGCAGTGCCCTAGAGGGACTAGCGGGGGCCTACGCGCAGTACTTC. This codes for CASSALEGLAGAYAQYF.

The genes are TRBV11-2 and TRBJ2-7; a weak D match, TRBD2 (5 bases). The CDR3 is made up of 17 amino acids. Germline V gene sequence: CDR1 SGHAT, CDR2 FQNNGV. Trimming removed 0 bases from V and 3 bases from J, with 18 bases in between. CDR3 residues: CASSLDLGSSPRYEQYF. Written as DNA, the CDR3 is TGTGCCAGCAGCTTAGATCTAGGGAGCTCTCCTCGCTACGAGCAGTACTTC.

The chain combines TRBV9 with TRBJ2-7, with 11 bases that match TRBD1. The germline V gene has CDR1 SGDLS and CDR2 YYNGEE. CDR3 length: 15 amino acids. V shed 3 bases and J 6 bases; nucleotides not matched to a gene: 8. CDR3 region: CASSGLGDRGSEQYF. The CDR3 DNA reads as TGTGCCAGCAGCGGGCTCGGGGACAGGGGGAGCGAGCAGTACTTC.

The rearrangement joins TRBV19 to TRBJ2-3; 9 bases agree with TRBD2. Germline CDR1 and CDR2: LNHDA and SQIVND (reference sequence). After removal of 3 bases from V and 8 bases from J, the junction contained 9 bases not matched to a gene. This CDR3 spans 15 amino acids. CDR3 region: CASSIGTSLEGTQYF. In DNA, the CDR3 is TGTGCCAGTAGTATTGGGACTAGCCTCGAAGGTACGCAGTATTTT.